This is a list of T cell receptor beta chains from one sample in a study of metastatic and nonmetastatic thyroid tumors. MiXCR re-clonotyped the PCR reads for TCRdb. The sample consists of tens of thousands of clones, about 17% of them appearing once. The sample comprised blood. Receptors originate from a female donor with papillary thyroid cancer or a benign thyroid nodule (not recorded which). Some clones in this sample may be carry-over from other donors' samples. Each CDR3 is given with its conserved first and last residue. The D gene is left open where the match is weak. A clone size is listed for some rows: how often the clone was seen (once, few, many), or a class if it is expanded.

cdr3_nt cdr3_aa j_call d_call v_call clone_size
TGTGCCAGCAGCCGGGGGACCTCGGCCGGAAACACCATATATTTT CASSRGTSAGNTIYF TRBJ1-3 NA TRBV6-1 few
TGCGCCAGCAGCCCGTCGTCTAGCGGCTACGAGCAGTACTTC CASSPSSSGYEQYF TRBJ2-7 TRBD2 TRBV5-1 many
TGTGCCAGCAGTTTATGGAGTAGGGCTGGGGAGACCCAGTACTTC CASSLWSRAGETQYF TRBJ2-5 NA TRBV28 many
TGCGCCAGCAGCTTGGTTGATTACAATGAGCAGTTCTTC CASSLVDYNEQFF TRBJ2-1 NA TRBV5-1 NA
TGTGCCAGCAGCGTAGTTCCGGGGGCCGGCTATGGCTACACCTTC CASSVVPGAGYGYTF TRBJ1-2 NA TRBV9 many
TGTGCCAGTAGTAAAGCAACAGGTTTCTACGAGCAGTACTTC CASSKATGFYEQYF TRBJ2-7 NA TRBV19 few
TGTGCCAGCAGTTACTCGTCCAGGGGGCTGGACGAGCAGTACTTC CASSYSSRGLDEQYF TRBJ2-7 TRBD1 TRBV6-2/TRBV6-3 NA
TGTGCCAGCAAAGCGGTACCTAATGAAAAACTGTTTTTT CASKAVPNEKLFF TRBJ1-4 NA TRBV6-1 few
TGTGCCAGTAGTTGGGGTGCGGGGGCCCAAGAGACCCAGTACTTC CASSWGAGAQETQYF TRBJ2-5 NA TRBV19 many
TGTGCCAGCAGCCGAGAACAGCGGGCACTGGGGGAGCAGTACTTC CASSREQRALGEQYF TRBJ2-7 NA TRBV2 NA
TGTGCCAGCAGTTACTCGGTGTCAGGGTACCAAGAGACCCAGTACTTC CASSYSVSGYQETQYF TRBJ2-5 NA TRBV6-5 medium-sized
TGCAGTGCTAGACCCCTAGCGGGAGGTTACAATGAGCAGTTCTTC CSARPLAGGYNEQFF TRBJ2-1 TRBD2 TRBV20-1 many
TGTGCCAGCAGTTTATCGCGCGGACTCCACGAGCAGTACTTC CASSLSRGLHEQYF TRBJ2-7 NA TRBV27 NA
TGTGCCAGCAGTGGGACAGGGGGACGACGGTTCTATGGCTACACCTTC CASSGTGGRRFYGYTF TRBJ1-2 TRBD1 TRBV6-1 few
TGTGCCAGCAGCTCCCCGGGTGATCCTTCCTACGAGCAGTACTTC CASSSPGDPSYEQYF TRBJ2-7 NA TRBV6-1 NA
TGCGCCAGCACTCCAGGGTTAAACTATGGCTACACCTTC CASTPGLNYGYTF TRBJ1-2 NA TRBV5-6 NA
TGCGCCAGCAGCACAGGACAGGAGTACGAGCAGTACTTC CASSTGQEYEQYF TRBJ2-7 TRBD1 TRBV5-1 many
TGCGCCAGCAGCTTGGCAGGGACAGGGACGGAGACCCAGTACTTC CASSLAGTGTETQYF TRBJ2-5 TRBD1 TRBV5-1 NA
TGTGCCAGTAGTAACAGGGGTTTCATCTACGAGCAGTACTTC CASSNRGFIYEQYF TRBJ2-7 TRBD1 TRBV19 few
TGCGCCAGCAGTGACAGGAAACTAGCGGGCGACAATGAGCAGTTCTTC CASSDRKLAGDNEQFF TRBJ2-1 TRBD2 TRBV10-1 many
TGTGCCAGCAGTTGGTTAGGGACTAGCGGGAAAGTGGAGCTGTTTTTT CASSWLGTSGKVELFF TRBJ2-2 TRBD2 TRBV28 many
TGTGCCAGCAGTGCCCTGGGACAGGGGTTCACCGGGGAGCTGTTTTTT CASSALGQGFTGELFF TRBJ2-2 TRBD1 TRBV28 few
TGTGCCAGCTCACCACCGGGACTAGCGGGAGGGGACAATGAGCAGTTCTTC CASSPPGLAGGDNEQFF TRBJ2-1 TRBD2 TRBV18 NA
TGCAGTGCTAGACTTCCAGGGAATCAGCCCCAGCATTTT CSARLPGNQPQHF TRBJ1-5 NA TRBV20-1 many
TGTGCCAGCAGTGAACAGGGCGTGGGGACCGGGGAGCTGTTTTTT CASSEQGVGTGELFF TRBJ2-2 NA TRBV2 NA
TGTGCCAGCAGTGCCGTTCTAGCGGAGAAAGGTTTATGGAATACGCAGTATTTT CASSAVLAEKGLWNTQYF TRBJ2-3 TRBD2 TRBV25-1 many
TGTGCCAGCAGTGAAATGGCGGGGCTCTACGAGCAGTACTTC CASSEMAGLYEQYF TRBJ2-7 NA TRBV6-1 medium-sized
TGTGCCAGCAGCTTTTCCTTGGGCTACGAGCAGTACTTC CASSFSLGYEQYF TRBJ2-7 NA TRBV11-3 NA
TGTGCCAGCAGGCCCGGGACAGGGGTAATTGGCGGGGAGCTGTTTTTT CASRPGTGVIGGELFF TRBJ2-2 TRBD1 TRBV12-3/TRBV12-4 few
TGTGCCAGCAGCTCAAATCCAGGAAACACTGAAGCTTTCTTT CASSSNPGNTEAFF TRBJ1-1 NA TRBV7-3 many
TGTGCCAGCAGCTTAGTAGGGGGGGTGCGCGGGGAGCAGTACTTC CASSLVGGVRGEQYF TRBJ2-7 NA TRBV7-9 few
TGTGCCAGCGGCCGAGCGGGAACCTCCTACGAGCAGTACTTC CASGRAGTSYEQYF TRBJ2-7 TRBD2 TRBV6-1 medium-sized
TGTGCCAGCAGACAGGGGAGAACTAGCGGGGGGTCATCTGGGGCCAACGTCCTGACTTTC CASRQGRTSGGSSGANVLTF TRBJ2-6 TRBD2 TRBV6-2/TRBV6-3 many
TGTGCCAGTAATGTGGGGGGCGCATCTGGTGATGACACTGAAGCTTTCTTT CASNVGGASGDDTEAFF TRBJ1-1 NA TRBV19 NA
TGTGCCAGCAGTCCGGCCAGAAGGCGCCTTTATTCGACGCAGTATTTT CASSPARRRLYSTQYF TRBJ2-3 NA TRBV6-4 few
TGTGCCAGCAGTCTCTCGTGGCTGGACAGGCGAAACTATGGCTACACCTTC CASSLSWLDRRNYGYTF TRBJ1-2 TRBD1 TRBV28 few
TGTGCCAGCAGCTTTTCCAACATATTAGGTGGAAACACCATATATTTT CASSFSNILGGNTIYF TRBJ1-3 NA TRBV11-1 once
TGTGCCAGCAGTTTAATCCAGGGGGGAGAGACCCAGTACTTC CASSLIQGGETQYF TRBJ2-5 NA TRBV28 NA
TGCGCCAGCAGCTTACGAGGATTACAGGGTCGGGGTTCACCCCTCCACTTT CASSLRGLQGRGSPLHF TRBJ1-6 NA TRBV5-1 NA
TGTGCCAGCAGTTTGACAGGGGGCGCGAACACCGGGGAGCTGTTTTTT CASSLTGGANTGELFF TRBJ2-2 TRBD1 TRBV27 medium-sized
TGTGCCAGCTCCTTCAAAAGACAGGGACCTGAGGATTTT CASSFKRQGPEDF TRBJ1-6 TRBD1 TRBV18 many